This TCR beta chain originates from a study of shared clonotypes between healthy human individuals. Study-level points and caveats: Estimated clonotype richness was generally higher in naive than memory subsets.

V lost 7 bases, J lost 2 bases, and 14 bases lay in between. This CDR3 is built from 14 residues. The germline V gene has CDR1 LNHDA and CDR2 SQIVND (reference sequence). This clone was found once. What it binds is unknown. It was at deep level that the assay was run. Over several immunoSEQ plates, each subset's genomic DNA was distributed in even portions. Sequenced by immunoSEQ multiplex PCR; TCRdb stores in-frame clones only, minus some. In the table there are some 2.3 million clones, 80% to 95% of which are singletons. The source of this sequence is a young man in good health. Some clones in this sample may be carry-over from other donors' samples. The chain couples TRBV19 to TRBJ1-2, with a tentative D call TRBD1 (5 bases). The sequenced material came from naive CD4+ T cells from PBMCs. Subset in this sample: CD45RA+ positively selected. The CDR3 sequence is CASTPQGTNYGYTF. CDR3 nucleotide sequence: TGTGCCAGTACCCCGCAGGGAACAAACTATGGCTACACCTTC.